Below, one T cell receptor (beta chain) is given with its context. Its specificity is unknown. This sample is part of a study of cytomegalovirus exposure and HLA in healthy donors. General study findings and limits: For cytomegalovirus status, the classifier reportedly gave diagnoses with high specificity and sensitivity.

Primers for the PCR totalled 60 Vbeta and 13 Jbeta. Method: immunoSEQ multiplex PCR; TCRdb's copy keeps in-frame clones and lacks some. The sample shows about 160,000 clones, roughly 80% of them seen only once. Each donor was healthy, and each was a bone marrow donor. The clonotype was recovered from a woman aged 25 to 39 in good health and CMV-seropositive. The sequenced material came from PBMCs.

The CDR3 region has the DNA TGTGCCAGCAGCTTAGCTAGATATACGCAGTATTTT. Translating it yields CASSLARYTQYF. The gene calls are TRBV13 and TRBJ2-3, with D unclear. V shed 1 base and J shed 7 bases, with 6 bases lying between them. The CDR3 extends over 12 amino acids. CDR1 and CDR2 from the germline V gene are PRHDT and FYEKMQ (reference sequence).